This TCR beta chain was found in a study of T cell changes during pregnancy in multiple sclerosis. Germline V gene lookup returns CDR1 SGHTA and CDR2 FQGNSA. Unmatched junction bases numbered 9, after V lost 4 bases and J lost 6 bases. There are 15 residues in the CDR3. The sample holds one count of this clone. Measured with immunoSEQ multiplex PCR; TCRdb has only the in-frame clones, and not every one. The table lists about 69,000 clones, roughly nine tenths of them singletons. Sequenced material: CD4+ T cells from peripheral blood mononuclear cells, taken in the third trimester of pregnancy. The gene calls are TRBV7-2 and TRBJ1-5, with TRBD1 identical over 7 bases. The clonotype was recovered from a female donor in good health, enrolled as a control in a pregnancy study. The CDR3 DNA follows: TGTGCCAGCAGCTCTCGACAGGGCGCAGTTCAGCCCCAGCATTTT. It yields the protein CASSSRQGAVQPQHF.